This TCR beta chain originates from a study of blood T cell dynamics during melanoma immunotherapy. Broader study findings: Unlike progressors, later disease-control patients had W3 repertoires gaining clonality or diversity.

TCRdb's table, derived via immunoSEQ multiplex PCR, lists solely in-frame clones and lacks some. The sample holds 9,000 to 10,000 clones; roughly 90% are singletons and the top ten take over 30%. The germline CDR1 and CDR2 sequences are MNHNS and SASEGT. The CDR3 is 15 residues long. V gave up 1 base and J gave up 4 bases, with 12 bases separating them. Time point reported: pre-treatment baseline. With respect to this clone: The antigen remains undetermined.

This rearrangement joins TRBV6-1 to TRBJ2-3, with D perhaps being TRBD1 or TRBD2 (6 bases each). The source was blood, collected from a patient treated with checkpoint blockade. The clonotype comes from a human donor with melanoma. The CDR3, as DNA: TGTGCCAGCAGTGAAGGAATGGGGGGCGCAGATACGCAGTATTTT. This encodes CASSEGMGGADTQYF.